These 6 T cell receptor beta chains originate from one sample sequenced in a study of brain T cells in children with intractable seizures (dated by TCRdb to the early 2020s). Libraries were prepared through the immunoSEQ multiplex PCR assay. TCRdb's version of the immuneACCESS table is confined to in-frame rearrangements and falls short of the full clone set. An unresolved V gene accounts for under half of the shortfall where checked; the remainder is of unknown origin. Across this sample there are approximately 330,000 clones, with nearly 95% seen only once. The ten biggest clones cover 4.5% to 7% of the sample. Sample time point, as interpreted from the label and publication: blood from clinic visit 5 months post-surgery; TSC patient then seizure free. This sample comprised peripheral blood, obtained around 5 months after surgery. All receptors derive from a boy younger than two with tuberous sclerosis and intractable seizures.

V usage is TRBV6-5 and J usage is TRBJ2-5, with 12 bases lining up with TRBD2. Germline CDR1 is MNHEY and CDR2 is SVGAGI. CDR3 length: 16 residues. The V segment lost 0 bases and the J segment 3 bases; nucleotides outside the gene matches: 2. This CDR3 reads CASSYSASGGEETQYF. The CDR3 DNA reads TGTGCCAGCAGTTACTCCGCTAGCGGGGGGGAAGAGACCCAGTACTTC.

The CDR3 coding sequence is TGTGCCAGCAGTCGAGAAAACTATGGCTACACCTTC. As protein: CASSRENYGYTF. V gene TRBV2 combines with J gene TRBJ1-2; D gene uncertain. Germline values: CDR1 SNHLY, CDR2 FYNNEI. V was cut by 5 bases and J by 2 bases, with 6 bases left in between. The CDR3 extends over 12 amino acids. Full variable domain (rest looked up from reference TRBV2 and TRBJ1-2): EPEVTQTPSHQVTQMGQEVILRCVPISNHLYFYWYRQILGQKVEFLVSFYNNEISEKSEIFDDQFSVERPDGSNFTLKIRSTKLEDSAMYFCASSRENYGYTFGSGTRLTVV.

The V gene is TRBV4-1, the J gene TRBJ2-1; 14 nucleotides agree with TRBD2. The CDR3 is 17 amino acids. Germline CDR1 reads MGHRA; CDR2 reads YSYEKL. V lost 1 base, J lost 8 bases, and 7 bases stayed unmatched. CDR3 sequence: CASSQAATSGREDEQFF. Here the CDR3 DNA reads TGCGCCAGCAGCCAAGCCGCGACTAGCGGGAGGGAAGATGAGCAGTTCTTC.

J is TRBJ2-1 and V is TRBV6-5; TRBD1 is a possible D gene (6 bases). CDR1 MNHEY and CDR2 SVGAGI come from the germline V gene. The CDR3 covers 14 residues. Deletions cut 1 base from V and 6 bases from J, with 10 bases between. Written as DNA, the CDR3 is TGTGCCAGCAGTTACTATCAACAGGGCAATGAGCAGTTCTTC. It specifies CASSYYQQGNEQFF.

This chain links TRBV2 with TRBJ2-5; maybe TRBD2 (5 bases). The V and J ends lost 4 bases and 2 bases respectively, with 8 bases between them. From germline, CDR1 is SNHLY and CDR2 FYNNEI. The CDR3 sequence is 13 residues long. As DNA, the CDR3 is TGTGCCAGCAGTGGGACTGGGCAAGAGACCCAGTACTTC. Translation: CASSGTGQETQYF.

The chain recombines TRBV19 with TRBJ2-3, with 8 bases matching TRBD2. Trimming removed 4 bases from V and 5 bases from J; junction bases left unmatched: 8. CDR3 length equals 15 residues. Germline CDR1 and CDR2: LNHDA and SQIVND (reference sequence). The CDR3 DNA sequence: TGTGCCAGTAGTAGGAGGTTGACTAGCGTAGATACGCAGTATTTT. This translates into CASSRRLTSVDTQYF.